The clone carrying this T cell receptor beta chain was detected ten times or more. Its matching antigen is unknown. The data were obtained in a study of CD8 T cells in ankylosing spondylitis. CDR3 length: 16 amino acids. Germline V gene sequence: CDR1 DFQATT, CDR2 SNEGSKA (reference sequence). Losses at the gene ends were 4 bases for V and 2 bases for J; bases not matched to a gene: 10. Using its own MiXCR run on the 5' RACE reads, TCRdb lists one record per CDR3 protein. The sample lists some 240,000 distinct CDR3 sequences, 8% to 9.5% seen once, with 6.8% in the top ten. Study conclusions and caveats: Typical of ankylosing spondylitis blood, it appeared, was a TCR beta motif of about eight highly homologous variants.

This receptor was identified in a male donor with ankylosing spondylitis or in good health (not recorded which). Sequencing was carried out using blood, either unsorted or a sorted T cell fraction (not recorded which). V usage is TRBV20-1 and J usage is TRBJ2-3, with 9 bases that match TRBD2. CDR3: CSAILWLAGSTDTQYF. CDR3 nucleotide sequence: TGCAGTGCTATTCTTTGGCTAGCGGGGTCCACAGATACGCAGTATTTT.